This paragraph reports one T cell receptor beta chain. The CDR3 has 14 amino acids. The germline V and J ends were trimmed by 8 bases and 2 bases, with 14 bases remaining between them. Germline values: CDR1 SNHLY, CDR2 FYNNEI. Original data processing: From reference gene primer amplification, estimates of nucleated cell counts were derived. The table came from immunoSEQ multiplex PCR; TCRdb's copy has only in-frame clones and leaves some out. V, J and clone size reflect that table, while D and trimming were determined from the DNA. Here the sample spans 250,000 to 300,000 clones, approximately 85% being singletons. This record comes from a study of blood T cell repertoires in COVID-19. Turning to the study itself: The study drew acute and convalescent COVID-19 samples from the United States, Italy and Spain. Nucleic acid was either cDNA or gDNA, and it came from T cells, B-cell-depleted T cells, or PBMCs.

Material for sequencing was peripheral blood. The receptor comes from a woman in her 70s with acute or convalescent COVID-19. The chain joins TRBV2 to TRBJ2-3; D is perhaps TRBD1 (6 bases). In DNA form, the CDR3 reads TGTGCCAGCCAGTTGACAGGATCCACAGATACGCAGTATTTT. This encodes CASQLTGSTDTQYF. Full variable domain (rest looked up from reference TRBV2 and TRBJ2-3): EPEVTQTPSHQVTQMGQEVILRCVPISNHLYFYWYRQILGQKVEFLVSFYNNEISEKSEIFDDQFSVERPDGSNFTLKIRSTKLEDSAMYFCASQLTGSTDTQYFGPGTRLTVL.